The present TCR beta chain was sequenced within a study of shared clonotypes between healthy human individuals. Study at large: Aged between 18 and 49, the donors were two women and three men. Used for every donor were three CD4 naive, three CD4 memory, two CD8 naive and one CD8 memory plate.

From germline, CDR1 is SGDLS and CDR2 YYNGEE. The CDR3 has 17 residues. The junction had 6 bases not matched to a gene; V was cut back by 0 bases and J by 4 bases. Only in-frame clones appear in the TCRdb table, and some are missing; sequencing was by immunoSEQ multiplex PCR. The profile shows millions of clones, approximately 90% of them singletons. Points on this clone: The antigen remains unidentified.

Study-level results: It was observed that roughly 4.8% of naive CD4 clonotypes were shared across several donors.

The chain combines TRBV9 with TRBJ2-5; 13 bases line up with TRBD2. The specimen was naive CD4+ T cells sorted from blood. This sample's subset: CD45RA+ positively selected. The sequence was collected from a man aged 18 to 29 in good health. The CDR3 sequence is CASSVGTSGSLGETQYF. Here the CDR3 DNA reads TGTGCCAGCAGCGTAGGGACTAGCGGGAGTTTAGGAGAGACCCAGTACTTC.